These T cell receptor beta chains were read from a single sample in a study of shared clonotypes between healthy human individuals. Assay used: immunoSEQ multiplex PCR; TCRdb lists only in-frame clones, some missing. The sample has some 2.3 million clones; approximately 93% are singletons. Material for sequencing was naive CD4+ T cells from PBMCs. These receptors came from a man aged 18 to 29 in good health. Some clones in this sample may be carry-over from other donors' samples. The CDR3 runs from the conserved cysteine through the conserved F or W. The order of the fields is V gene, clone size, J gene, D gene, CDR3 protein, CDR3 DNA. The D gene is left open where the match is weak. Rows may omit the clone size; those that give it use once, few, many or a size class.

TRBV10-3,.,TRBJ2-1,TRBD2,CAISDGGVSYNEQFF,TGTGCCATCAGTGATGGGGGGGTCTCCTACAATGAGCAGTTCTTC
TRBV6-1,.,TRBJ1-3,TRBD1,CASSERTGRNTIYF,TGTGCCAGCAGTGAAAGGACAGGGCGAAACACCATATATTTT
TRBV5-4,.,TRBJ1-1,.,CASRMGPFRDGYTEAFF,TGTGCCAGCAGGATGGGACCCTTCCGGGACGGGTACACTGAAGCTTTCTTT
TRBV30,.,TRBJ2-5,TRBD2,CAWSLGLAGGETQYF,TGTGCCTGGAGTTTGGGGCTAGCGGGAGGGGAGACCCAGTACTTC
TRBV27,once,TRBJ2-7,.,CASSLEAGHEQYF,TGTGCCAGCAGTTTGGAAGCGGGCCACGAGCAGTACTTC
TRBV7-3,once,TRBJ2-1,TRBD1,CASSPRDRDNEQFF,TGTGCCAGCAGCCCCAGGGACAGGGACAATGAGCAGTTCTTC
TRBV6-6,.,TRBJ2-2,.,CASHHRSGTGELFF,TGTGCCAGCCATCACCGATCTGGCACCGGGGAGCTGTTTTTT
TRBV11-2,.,TRBJ2-5,.,CASSLVSALETQYF,TGTGCCAGCAGCTTAGTGTCAGCGCTAGAGACCCAGTACTTC
TRBV2,.,TRBJ1-1,TRBD1,CASRLQGASAFF,TGTGCCAGCAGATTACAGGGGGCCTCGGCTTTCTTT
TRBV2,.,TRBJ2-7,.,CASSEEDGPYEQYF,TGTGCCAGCAGTGAAGAAGACGGCCCCTACGAGCAGTACTTC
TRBV28,once,TRBJ1-5,.,CASRPRGYIGNQPQHF,TGTGCCAGCAGGCCCAGGGGATACATAGGCAATCAGCCCCAGCATTTT
TRBV15,.,TRBJ2-2,TRBD2,CATSRDLGLAVRTGELFF,TGTGCCACCAGCAGAGATTTGGGTCTAGCGGTTCGTACCGGGGAGCTGTTTTTT
TRBV28,.,TRBJ2-4,.,CASNPIVSWHPASWGTAKNIQYF,TGTGCCAGCAACCCCATCGTTTCCTGGCACCCAGCCAGTTGGGGTACAGCCAAAAACATTCAGTACTTC
TRBV6-5,.,TRBJ2-1,.,CASSYSWTSANEQFF,TGTGCCAGCAGTTACTCCTGGACCTCCGCCAATGAGCAGTTCTTC
TRBV29-1,.,TRBJ2-3,.,CSVQEPYTQYF,TGCAGCGTACAGGAGCCTTATACGCAGTATTTT
TRBV5-1,.,TRBJ2-3,.,CASSLVLPDTQYF,TGCGCCAGCAGCTTGGTTTTACCAGATACGCAGTATTTT
TRBV30,.,TRBJ1-2,.,CAWRQTYGYTF,TGTGCCTGGAGACAGACTTATGGCTACACCTTC
TRBV4-2,.,TRBJ1-1,TRBD1,CASSQGDRAVEGEAFF,TGTGCCAGCAGCCAAGGAGACAGGGCAGTGGAAGGTGAAGCTTTCTTT
TRBV5-8,.,TRBJ2-3,TRBD1,CASRYGTGRDTQYF,TGTGCCAGCAGATATGGGACAGGCCGGGATACGCAGTATTTT
TRBV7-2,.,TRBJ1-4,TRBD1,CASSSTGGREKLFF,TGTGCCAGCAGCTCGACAGGGGGGCGCGAAAAACTGTTTTTT
TRBV19,.,TRBJ2-6,TRBD2,CASSGLAGAGANVLTF,TGTGCCAGTAGTGGTCTAGCGGGAGCTGGGGCCAACGTCCTGACTTTC
TRBV7-3,.,TRBJ2-2,.,CASRSAGSGELFF,TGTGCCAGCAGGTCGGCGGGGTCCGGGGAGCTGTTTTTT
TRBV28,.,TRBJ1-1,.,CASSSGGLEAFF,TGTGCCAGCAGTTCTGGGGGCCTTGAAGCTTTCTTT
TRBV6-5,.,TRBJ2-2,.,CASRPSANTGELFF,TGTGCCAGCAGACCTAGCGCGAACACCGGGGAGCTGTTTTTT
TRBV11-2,.,TRBJ1-1,.,CASSLEPGSEAFF,TGTGCCAGCAGCTTAGAGCCAGGGTCTGAAGCTTTCTTT
TRBV10-2,.,TRBJ1-5,TRBD1,CASATGSNQPQHF,TGCGCCAGCGCGACAGGGTCCAATCAGCCCCAGCATTTT
TRBV29-1,.,TRBJ2-7,TRBD2,CSAMTSSTSEWEQYF,TGCAGCGCCATGACTAGCTCGACATCTGAGTGGGAGCAGTACTTC